This TCR beta chain emerged from a study of shared clonotypes between healthy human individuals. This clone came up once. CD8 cells regarded as naive lacked CD45RO, were positively chosen for CCR7, and omitted terminally differentiated effector memory CD45RA+ cells. Clones were sequenced by immunoSEQ multiplex PCR, and TCRdb holds only the in-frame ones, with some missing. The table lists roughly 2.1 million clones, 93% of them singletons. Germline V gives CDR1 MGHRA, CDR2 YSYEKL. V lost 2 bases and J lost 0, with 17 bases in between. CDR3 length equals 19 residues. The sequence came from a man younger than 35 in good health. Some clones in this sample may be carry-over from other donors' samples. The rearrangement links TRBV4-1 to TRBJ2-6; D is perhaps TRBD1 or TRBD2 (5 bases each). Sequencing was performed on naive CD8+ T cells from PBMCs. The CDR3 DNA follows: TGCGCCAGCAGCCAACCGGGACCTAAAACGAACTCTGGGGCCAACGTCCTGACTTTC. Protein product: CASSQPGPKTNSGANVLTF.